This TCR beta chain was recovered during a study of blood T cell repertoires in COVID-19. The repertoire was sequenced with immunoSEQ multiplex PCR; TCRdb's copy has only in-frame clones and lacks some. The repertoire holds over 150,000 clones, with about 93% as singletons. The sequence derives from a man younger than 40 with COVID-19, enrolled during active disease. Sequencing was performed on peripheral blood.

CDR3 loop: CASSKGQGVNEQFF. CDR3 DNA: TGTGCCAGCAGCAAGGGACAGGGGGTTAATGAGCAGTTCTTC. The chain uses TRBV7-6 and TRBJ2-1; 11 bases are shared with TRBD1. CDR1 SGHVS and CDR2 FNYEAQ come from the germline V gene. The CDR3 extends over 14 amino acids. V lost 5 bases to trimming and J lost 7 bases; unmatched junction nucleotides: 4. Filled out from reference TRBV7-6 and TRBJ2-1, the complete variable domain reads GAGVSQSPRYKVTKRGQDVALRCDPISGHVSLYWYRQALGQGPEFLTYFNYEAQQDKSGLPNDRFSAERPEGSISTLTIQRTEQRDSAMYRCASSKGQGVNEQFFGPGTRLTVL.